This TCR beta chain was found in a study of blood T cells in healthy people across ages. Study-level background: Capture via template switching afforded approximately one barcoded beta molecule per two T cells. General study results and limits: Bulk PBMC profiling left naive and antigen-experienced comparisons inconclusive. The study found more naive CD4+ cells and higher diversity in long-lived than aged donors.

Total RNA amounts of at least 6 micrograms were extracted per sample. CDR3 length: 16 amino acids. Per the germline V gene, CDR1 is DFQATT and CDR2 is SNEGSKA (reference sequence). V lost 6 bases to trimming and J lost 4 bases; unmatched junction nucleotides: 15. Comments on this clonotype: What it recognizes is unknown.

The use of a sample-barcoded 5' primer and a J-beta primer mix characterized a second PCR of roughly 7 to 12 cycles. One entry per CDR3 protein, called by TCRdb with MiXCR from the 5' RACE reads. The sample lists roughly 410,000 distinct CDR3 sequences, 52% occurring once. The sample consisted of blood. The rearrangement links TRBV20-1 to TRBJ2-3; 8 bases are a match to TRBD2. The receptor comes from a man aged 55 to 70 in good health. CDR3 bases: TGCAGTGCCCCTCCTAGCGGGTTGGGGGGCGCAGATACGCAGTATTTT. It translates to CSAPPSGLGGADTQYF.